Included here is one TCR beta chain sequence, with context. The antigen is not known. A much larger clonotype is one base distant, so this may be a read error. The source of the sample is a study of naive and memory T cell subsets. Germline V lookup: CDR1 SQVTM, CDR2 ANQGSEA. The junction had 8 bases not matched to a gene; V was cut back by 6 bases and J by 15 bases. The CDR3 spans 11 residues. Whole-study findings and limits: Naive repertoires, especially CD8, held a few larger clonotypes, possibly memory cells re-expressing CD45RA.

CMV status came from CD4+ IFNgamma after overnight CMV lysate stimulation. Two oligonucleotides, mixed equimolar, formed the beta constant-region primer covering TRBC1 and TRBC2. Four rounds of PCR amplified the ligated cDNA using nested alpha and beta constant-region primers plus SP2. TCRdb used MiXCR to reprocess the UMI-ligation and nested PCR reads, holding one entry per CDR3 protein. Found here are 99,000 or so distinct CDR3 sequences, more than 12% of them singletons; the top ten hold 2.5% to 3.5%. This chain uses TRBV29-1 with TRBJ2-1; 10 bases fit TRBD2. This clonotype originated in a human donor in good health. The specimen was naive CD8+ T cells from blood. The CDR3 loop is CSVPRAGGSFF. The DNA of the CDR3 is TGCAGCGTCCCCCGAGCGGGAGGGTCGTTCTTC.